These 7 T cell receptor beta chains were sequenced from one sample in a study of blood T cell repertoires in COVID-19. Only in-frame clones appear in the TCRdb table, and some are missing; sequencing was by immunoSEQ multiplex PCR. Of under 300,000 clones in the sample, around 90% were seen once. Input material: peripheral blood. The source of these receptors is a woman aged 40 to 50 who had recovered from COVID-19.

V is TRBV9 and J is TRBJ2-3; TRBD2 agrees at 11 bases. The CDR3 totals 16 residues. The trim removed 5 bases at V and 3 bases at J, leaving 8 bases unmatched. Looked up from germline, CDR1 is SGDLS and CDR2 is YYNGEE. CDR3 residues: CASSPIAGGITDTQYF. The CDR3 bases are TGTGCCAGCAGTCCCATAGCGGGAGGGATAACAGATACGCAGTATTTT.

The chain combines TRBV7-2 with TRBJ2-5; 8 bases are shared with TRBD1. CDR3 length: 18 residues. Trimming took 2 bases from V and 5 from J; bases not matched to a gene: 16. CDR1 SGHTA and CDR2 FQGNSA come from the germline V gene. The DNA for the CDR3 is TGTGCCAGCAGCTTACGGGTGACAGGGGTTGGGGCCCGGGAGACCCAGTACTTC. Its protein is CASSLRVTGVGARETQYF.

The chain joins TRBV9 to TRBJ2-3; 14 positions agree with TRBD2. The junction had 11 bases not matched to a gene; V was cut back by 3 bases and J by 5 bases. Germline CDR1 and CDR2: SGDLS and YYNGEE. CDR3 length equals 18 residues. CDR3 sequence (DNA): TGTGCCAGCAGCGCCCCCGGGACTAGCGGGAGTGGGGTAGATACGCAGTATTTT. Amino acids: CASSAPGTSGSGVDTQYF.

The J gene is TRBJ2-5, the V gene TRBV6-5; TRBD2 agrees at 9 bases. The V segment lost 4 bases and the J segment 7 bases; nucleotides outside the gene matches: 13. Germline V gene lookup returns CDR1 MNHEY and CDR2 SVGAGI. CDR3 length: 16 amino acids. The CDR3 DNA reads TGTGCCAGCAGTTCACGCTTTTTAGCGGGAGAGGGGACCCAGTACTTC. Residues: CASSSRFLAGEGTQYF.

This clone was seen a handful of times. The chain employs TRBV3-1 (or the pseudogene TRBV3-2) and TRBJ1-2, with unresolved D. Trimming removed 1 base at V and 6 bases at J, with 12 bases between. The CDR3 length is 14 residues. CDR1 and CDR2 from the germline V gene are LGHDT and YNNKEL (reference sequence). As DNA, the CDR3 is TGTGCCAGCAGCCAAGCTTGGGCCGGGAATGGCTACACCTTC. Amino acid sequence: CASSQAWAGNGYTF.

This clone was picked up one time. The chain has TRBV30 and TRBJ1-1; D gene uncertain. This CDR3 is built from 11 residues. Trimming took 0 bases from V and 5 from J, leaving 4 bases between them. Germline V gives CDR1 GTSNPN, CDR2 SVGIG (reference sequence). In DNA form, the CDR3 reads TGTGCCTGGAGTGTCGGGACTGAAGCTTTCTTT. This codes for CAWSVGTEAFF.

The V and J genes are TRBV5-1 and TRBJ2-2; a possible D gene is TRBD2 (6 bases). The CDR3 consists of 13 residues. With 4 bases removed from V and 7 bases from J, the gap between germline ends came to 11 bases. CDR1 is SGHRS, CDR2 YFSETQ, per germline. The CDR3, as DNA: TGCGCCAGCAGCCCGGAGGGTTTCGGGGAGCTGTTTTTT. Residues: CASSPEGFGELFF.